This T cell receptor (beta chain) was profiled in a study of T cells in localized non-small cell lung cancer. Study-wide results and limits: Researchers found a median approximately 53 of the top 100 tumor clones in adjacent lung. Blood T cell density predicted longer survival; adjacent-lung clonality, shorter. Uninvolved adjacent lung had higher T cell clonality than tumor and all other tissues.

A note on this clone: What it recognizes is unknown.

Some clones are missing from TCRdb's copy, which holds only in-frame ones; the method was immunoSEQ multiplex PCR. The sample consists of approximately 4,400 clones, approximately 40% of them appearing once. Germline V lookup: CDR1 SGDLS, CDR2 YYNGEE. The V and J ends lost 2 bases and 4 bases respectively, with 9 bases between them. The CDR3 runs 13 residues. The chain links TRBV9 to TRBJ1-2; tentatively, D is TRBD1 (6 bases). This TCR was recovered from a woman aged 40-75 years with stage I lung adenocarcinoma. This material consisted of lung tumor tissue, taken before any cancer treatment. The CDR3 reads CASSVGAGYGYTF. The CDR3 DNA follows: TGTGCCAGCAGCGTGGGGGCAGGCTATGGCTACACCTTC.